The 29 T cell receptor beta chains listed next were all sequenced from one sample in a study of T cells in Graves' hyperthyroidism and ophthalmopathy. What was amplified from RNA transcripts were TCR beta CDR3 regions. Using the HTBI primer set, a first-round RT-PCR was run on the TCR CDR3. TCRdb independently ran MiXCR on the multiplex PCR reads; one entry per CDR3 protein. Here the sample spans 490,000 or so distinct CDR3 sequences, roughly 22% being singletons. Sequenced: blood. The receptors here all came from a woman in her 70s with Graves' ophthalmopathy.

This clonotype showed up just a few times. CDR3 region: CASSLSGRREGDTDTQYF. In nucleotides, the CDR3 is TGTGCCAGCAGTTTATCAGGTCGGCGGGAGGGCGATACAGATACGCAGTATTTT. The rearrangement uses TRBV27 and TRBJ2-3; the match to TRBD2 covers 9 bases. V shed 0 bases and J 3 bases; nucleotides not matched to a gene: 10. The CDR3 loop spans 18 amino acids. The germline V gene encodes CDR1 MNHEY and CDR2 SMNVEV (reference sequence).

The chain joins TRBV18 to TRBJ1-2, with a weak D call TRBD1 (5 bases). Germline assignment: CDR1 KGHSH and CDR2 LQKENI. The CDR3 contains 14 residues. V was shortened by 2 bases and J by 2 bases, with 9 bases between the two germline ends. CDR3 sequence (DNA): TGTGCCAGCTCACCAAGCGGGGGGAACTATGGCTACACCTTC. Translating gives CASSPSGGNYGYTF.

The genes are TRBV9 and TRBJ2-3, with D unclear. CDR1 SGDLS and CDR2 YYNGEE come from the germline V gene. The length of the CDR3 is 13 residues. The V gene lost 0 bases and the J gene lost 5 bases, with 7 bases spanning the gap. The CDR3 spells CASSVEWRDTQYF. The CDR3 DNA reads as TGTGCCAGCAGCGTAGAGTGGCGAGATACGCAGTATTTT. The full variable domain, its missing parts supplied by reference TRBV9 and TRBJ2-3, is DSGVTQTPKHLITATGQRVTLRCSPRSGDLSVYWYQQSLDQGLQFLIQYYNGEERAKGNILERFSAQQFPDLHSELNLSSLELGDSALYFCASSVEWRDTQYFGPGTRLTVL.

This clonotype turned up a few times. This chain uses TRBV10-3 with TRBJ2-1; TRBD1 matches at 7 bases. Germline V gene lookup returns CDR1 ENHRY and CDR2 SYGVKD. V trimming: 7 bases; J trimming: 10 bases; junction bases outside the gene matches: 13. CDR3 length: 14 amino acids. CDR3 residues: CAITSDRVVREQFF. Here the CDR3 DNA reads TGTGCCATCACTTCCGACAGGGTAGTACGCGAGCAGTTCTTC.

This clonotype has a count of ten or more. The CDR3 nucleotides are TGCGCCAGCAGCCCGGGCAACAGGATCTCTAACACTGAAGCTTTCTTT. Its translation is CASSPGNRISNTEAFF. This sequence joins TRBV5-1 and TRBJ1-1; TRBD1 is a possible D gene (5 bases). Trimming removed 4 bases at V and 2 bases at J, with 18 bases between. The CDR3 spans 16 residues. The V gene's germline CDR1 is SGHRS and CDR2 YFSETQ.

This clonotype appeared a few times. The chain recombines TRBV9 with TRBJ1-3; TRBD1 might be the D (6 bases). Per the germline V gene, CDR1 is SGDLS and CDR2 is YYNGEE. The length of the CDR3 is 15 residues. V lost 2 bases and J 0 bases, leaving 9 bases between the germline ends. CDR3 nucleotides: TGTGCCAGCAGCGTCGGGGGCCTCTCTGGAAACACCATATATTTT. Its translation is CASSVGGLSGNTIYF.

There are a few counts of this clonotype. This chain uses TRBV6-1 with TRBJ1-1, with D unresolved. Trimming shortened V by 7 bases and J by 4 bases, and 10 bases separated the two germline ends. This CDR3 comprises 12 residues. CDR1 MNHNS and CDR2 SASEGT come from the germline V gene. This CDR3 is CASKWRVTEAFF. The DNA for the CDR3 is TGTGCCAGCAAGTGGAGGGTCACTGAAGCTTTCTTT.

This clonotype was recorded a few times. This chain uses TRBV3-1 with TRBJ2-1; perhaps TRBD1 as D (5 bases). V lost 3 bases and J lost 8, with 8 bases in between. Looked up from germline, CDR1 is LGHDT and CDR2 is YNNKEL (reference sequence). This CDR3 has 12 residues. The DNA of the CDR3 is TGTGCCAGCAGCCACAAGGGGTATGAGCAGTTCTTC. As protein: CASSHKGYEQFF.

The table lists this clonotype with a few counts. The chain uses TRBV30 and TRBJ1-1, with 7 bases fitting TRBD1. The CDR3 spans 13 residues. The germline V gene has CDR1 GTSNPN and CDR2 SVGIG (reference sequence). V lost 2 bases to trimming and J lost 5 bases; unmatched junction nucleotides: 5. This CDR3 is CAWSQTGDTEAFF. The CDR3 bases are TGTGCCTGGAGTCAAACAGGGGATACTGAAGCTTTCTTT.

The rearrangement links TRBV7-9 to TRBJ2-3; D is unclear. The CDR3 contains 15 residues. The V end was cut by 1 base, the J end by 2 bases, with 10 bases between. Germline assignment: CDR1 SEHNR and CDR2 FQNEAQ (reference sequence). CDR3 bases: TGTGCCAGCAGCTTAGGGGTACACTTCACAGATACGCAGTATTTT. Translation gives CASSLGVHFTDTQYF. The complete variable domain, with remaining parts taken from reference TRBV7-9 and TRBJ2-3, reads DTGVSQNPRHKITKRGQNVTFRCDPISEHNRLYWYRQTLGQGPEFLTYFQNEAQLEKSRLLSDRFSAERPKGSFSTLEIQRTEQGDSAMYLCASSLGVHFTDTQYFGPGTRLTVL.

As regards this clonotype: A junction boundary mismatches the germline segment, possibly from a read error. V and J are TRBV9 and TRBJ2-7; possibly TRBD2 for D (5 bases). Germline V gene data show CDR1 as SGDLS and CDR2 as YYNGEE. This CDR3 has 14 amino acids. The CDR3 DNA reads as TGTGCCAGCAGCGCCCTAGGACTGCCTGACGAGCGGTACTTC. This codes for CASSALGLPDERYF.

Here the CDR3 reads CASSLGTTPSYEQYF. Written as DNA, the CDR3 is TGTGCCAGCAGCTTGGGTACGACACCTTCCTACGAGCAGTACTTC. The chain uses TRBV5-4 and TRBJ2-7; D unresolved. Germline assignment: CDR1 SGHNT and CDR2 YYREEE (reference sequence). The CDR3 consists of 15 residues. V lost 0 bases to trimming and J lost 1 base, with 11 bases between them.

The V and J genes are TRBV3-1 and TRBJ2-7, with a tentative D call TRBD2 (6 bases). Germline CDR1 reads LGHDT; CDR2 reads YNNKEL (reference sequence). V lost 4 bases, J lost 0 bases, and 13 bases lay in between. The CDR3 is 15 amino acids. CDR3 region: CASSRGGVSSYEQYF. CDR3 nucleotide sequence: TGTGCCAGCAGCCGGGGCGGGGTAAGCTCCTACGAGCAGTACTTC.

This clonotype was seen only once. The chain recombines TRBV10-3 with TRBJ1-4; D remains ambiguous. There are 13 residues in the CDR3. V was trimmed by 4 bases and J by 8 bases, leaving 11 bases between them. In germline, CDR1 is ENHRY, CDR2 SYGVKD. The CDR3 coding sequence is TGTGCCATCAGTGGCGAATTGGGGGAAAAACTGTTTTTT. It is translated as CAISGELGEKLFF.

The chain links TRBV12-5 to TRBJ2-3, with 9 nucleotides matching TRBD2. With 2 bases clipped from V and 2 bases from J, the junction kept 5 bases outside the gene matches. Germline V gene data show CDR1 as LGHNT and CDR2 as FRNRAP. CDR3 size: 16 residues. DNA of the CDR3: TGTGCTAGTGGTTTGTATCGACTAGCGGACACAGATACGCAGTATTTT. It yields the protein CASGLYRLADTDTQYF.

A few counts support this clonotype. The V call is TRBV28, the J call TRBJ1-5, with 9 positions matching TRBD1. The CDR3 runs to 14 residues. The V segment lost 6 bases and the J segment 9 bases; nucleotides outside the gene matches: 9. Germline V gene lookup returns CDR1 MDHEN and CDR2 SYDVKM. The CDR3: CASSLGQGQRPQHF. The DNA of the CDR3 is TGTGCCAGCAGCCTAGGACAGGGGCAACGGCCCCAGCATTTT.

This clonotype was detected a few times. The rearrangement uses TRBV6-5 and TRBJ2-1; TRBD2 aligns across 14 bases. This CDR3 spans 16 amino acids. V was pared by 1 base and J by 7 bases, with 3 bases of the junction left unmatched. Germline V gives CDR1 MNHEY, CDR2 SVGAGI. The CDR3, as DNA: TGTGCCAGCAGTTACTACCGGACTAGCGGGAGGAATGAGCAGTTCTTC. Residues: CASSYYRTSGRNEQFF.

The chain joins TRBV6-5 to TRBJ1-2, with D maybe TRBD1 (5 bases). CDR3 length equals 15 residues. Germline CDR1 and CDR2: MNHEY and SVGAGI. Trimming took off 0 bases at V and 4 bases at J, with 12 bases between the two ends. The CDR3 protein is CASSYSQGYGYGYTF. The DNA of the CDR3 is TGTGCCAGCAGTTACTCGCAGGGCTATGGCTATGGCTACACCTTC.

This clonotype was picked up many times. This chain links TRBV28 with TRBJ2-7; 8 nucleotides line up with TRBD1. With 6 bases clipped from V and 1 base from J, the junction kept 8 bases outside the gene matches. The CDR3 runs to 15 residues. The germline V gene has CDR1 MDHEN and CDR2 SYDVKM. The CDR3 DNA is TGTGCCAGCAGGCGAACCGGGACAGGATCCTACGAGCAGTACTTC. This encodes CASRRTGTGSYEQYF.

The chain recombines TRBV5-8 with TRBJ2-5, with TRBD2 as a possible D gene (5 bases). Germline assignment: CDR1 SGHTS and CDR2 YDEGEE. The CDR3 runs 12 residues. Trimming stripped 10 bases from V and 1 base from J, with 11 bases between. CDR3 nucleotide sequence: TGTGCCGACTCAGCGGTCCAAGAGACCCAGTACTTC. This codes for CADSAVQETQYF.

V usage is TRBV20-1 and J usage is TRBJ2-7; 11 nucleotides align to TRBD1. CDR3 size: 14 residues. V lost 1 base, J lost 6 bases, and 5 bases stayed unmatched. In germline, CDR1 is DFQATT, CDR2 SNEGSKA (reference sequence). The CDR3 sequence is CSARVGTGGFEQYF. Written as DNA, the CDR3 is TGCAGTGCTAGAGTTGGGACAGGGGGTTTCGAGCAGTACTTC.

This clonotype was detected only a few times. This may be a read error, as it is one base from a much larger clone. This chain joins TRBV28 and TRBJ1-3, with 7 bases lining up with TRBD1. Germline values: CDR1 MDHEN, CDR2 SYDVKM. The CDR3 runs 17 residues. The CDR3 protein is CTSSSVTLRGLGNTIYF. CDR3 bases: TGTACCAGCAGTTCGGTGACCTTGAGGGGGCTTGGAAACACCATATATTTT.

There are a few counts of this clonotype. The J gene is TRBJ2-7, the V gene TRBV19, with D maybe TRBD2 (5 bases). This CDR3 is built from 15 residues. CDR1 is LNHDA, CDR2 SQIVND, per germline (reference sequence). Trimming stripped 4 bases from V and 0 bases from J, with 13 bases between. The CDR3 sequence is CASSSGRGISYEQYF. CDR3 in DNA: TGTGCCAGTAGTAGCGGACGGGGTATCTCCTACGAGCAGTACTTC.

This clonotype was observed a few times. As DNA, the CDR3 is TGTGCCAGCAGTAATAGCGGGAGGGCCAAAAATGAGCAGTTCTTC. This codes for CASSNSGRAKNEQFF. The V and J genes are TRBV6-1 and TRBJ2-1; 11 nucleotides line up with TRBD2. With V trimmed by 5 bases and J by 7 bases, 7 bases remained unmatched. Germline CDR1 MNHNS, CDR2 SASEGT. This CDR3 region has 15 residues.

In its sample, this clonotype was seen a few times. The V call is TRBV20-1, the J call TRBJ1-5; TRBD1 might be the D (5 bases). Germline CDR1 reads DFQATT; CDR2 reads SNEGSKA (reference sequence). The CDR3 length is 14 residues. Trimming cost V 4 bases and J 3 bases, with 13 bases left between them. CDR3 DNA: TGCAGTGCTAAGACAGCCTTTCCCAATCAGCCCCAGCATTTT. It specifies CSAKTAFPNQPQHF.

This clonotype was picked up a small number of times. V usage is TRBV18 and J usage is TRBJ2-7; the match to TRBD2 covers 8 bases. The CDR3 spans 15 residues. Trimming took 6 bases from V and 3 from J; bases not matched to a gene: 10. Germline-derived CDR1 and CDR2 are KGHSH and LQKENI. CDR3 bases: TGTGCCAGCTCCCCCGGGCTAGCGGGTGACTACGAGCAGTACTTC. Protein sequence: CASSPGLAGDYEQYF.

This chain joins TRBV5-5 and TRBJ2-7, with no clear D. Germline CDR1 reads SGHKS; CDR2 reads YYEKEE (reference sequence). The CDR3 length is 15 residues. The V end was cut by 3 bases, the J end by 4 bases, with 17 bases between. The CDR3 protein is CASSSPERAEYEQYF. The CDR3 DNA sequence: TGTGCCAGCAGCTCTCCGGAAAGGGCTGAGTACGAGCAGTACTTC.

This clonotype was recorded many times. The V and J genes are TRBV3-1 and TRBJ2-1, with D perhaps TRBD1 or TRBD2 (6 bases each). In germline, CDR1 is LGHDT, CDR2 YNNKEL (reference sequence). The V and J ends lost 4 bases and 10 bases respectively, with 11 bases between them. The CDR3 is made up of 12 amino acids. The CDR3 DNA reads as TGTGCCAGCAGCCCGGGGGCCGGGGAGCAGTTCTTC. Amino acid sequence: CASSPGAGEQFF.

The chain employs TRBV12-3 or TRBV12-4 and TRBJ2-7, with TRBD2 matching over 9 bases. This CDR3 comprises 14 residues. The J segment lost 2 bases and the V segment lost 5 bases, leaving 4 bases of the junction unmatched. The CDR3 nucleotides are TGTGCCAGCAGTGGGGGACTAGCTACCTACGAGCAGTACTTC. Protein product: CASSGGLATYEQYF.